This T cell receptor (beta chain) was obtained from a study of siplizumab effects on memory and regulatory T cells. The study's findings and limits: Proliferating clones, CD4+ or CD8+, lacked an assignable naive or memory phenotype in roughly 75-96% of cases. Memory cells seemed less diverse than naive T cells, which seemed major alloresponse contributors. The suppressive capacity of proliferating Tregs from siplizumab cultures remained unconfirmed.

Assay: immunoSEQ multiplex PCR; the TCRdb copy retains only in-frame clones and omits some. The repertoire holds about 100,000 clones, about nine tenths seen once, with around 0.15% in the top ten. The CDR3 is 16 residues long. CDR1 and CDR2 from the germline V gene are SGHRS and YFSETQ. V shed 2 bases, J shed 1 base, and the junction held 5 bases outside the gene matches. As to this clone: The antigen is not known.

V usage is TRBV5-1 and J usage is TRBJ2-3, with 9 positions matching TRBD2. The clonotype comes from a human donor in good health. The sample consisted of CD4+ T cells sorted from blood. The CDR3 protein is CASSLSSSGGTDTQYF. The DNA for the CDR3 is TGCGCCAGCAGCTTATCCTCTAGCGGGGGCACAGATACGCAGTATTTT. Filled out from reference TRBV5-1 and TRBJ2-3, the complete variable domain reads KAGVTQTPRYLIKTRGQQVTLSCSPISGHRSVSWYQQTPGQGLQFLFEYFSETQRNKGNFPGRFSGRQFSNSRSEMNVSTLELGDSALYLCASSLSSSGGTDTQYFGPGTRLTVL.